A single sample gave rise to the 21 T cell receptor beta chains below, sequenced in a study of regulatory T cells in long-lasting Graves disease. Time point of the sample: newly diagnosed GD, antithyroid drugs for less than 3 months. TCR sequences were obtained from RNA taken from PBMCs. Relying on iRepertoire HTBI primers and Arm-PCR of CDR3 regions, the team built TCR beta libraries. From the multiplex PCR reads, TCRdb called clonotypes with MiXCR, one entry per CDR3 protein. This sample has some 250,000 distinct CDR3 sequences, with about 20% found just once. Separately, the same data were catalogued under a study of T cells in Graves' hyperthyroidism and ophthalmopathy.

The material was peripheral blood mononuclear cells (PBMCs), obtained at new diagnosis, from a patient treated with antithyroid drugs. These receptors originate from a woman between 25 and 40 years old with Graves disease.

This clonotype showed up many times. The gene calls are TRBV29-1 and TRBJ2-1; perhaps TRBD2 as D (7 bases). This CDR3 has 12 amino acids. Trimming took 8 bases from V and 8 from J, leaving 16 bases between them. Germline CDR1 SQVTM, CDR2 ANQGSEA. The CDR3 DNA sequence: TGCAGCTTAGGTGGGGGGGCCGATGAGCAGTTCTTC. Protein sequence: CSLGGGADEQFF.

This chain links TRBV3-1 with TRBJ2-5; 7 nucleotides agree with TRBD2. Trimming removed 1 base from V and 1 base from J; junction bases left unmatched: 3. This CDR3 is 15 amino acids long. Germline values: CDR1 LGHDT, CDR2 YNNKEL (reference sequence). The CDR3 DNA reads as TGTGCCAGCAGCCAAGGAAGCGGGGCCCAAGAGACCCAGTACTTC. It yields the protein CASSQGSGAQETQYF.

About this clonotype itself: Since a much larger clone is just one base distant, this may be a read error. The J gene is TRBJ1-2, the V gene TRBV20-1; D perhaps matches TRBD1 (5 bases). The CDR3 loop spans 12 amino acids. CDR1 and CDR2 (germline): DFQATT, SNEGSKA (reference sequence). Here the CDR3 reads CSASLGVEGYIF. CDR3 sequence (DNA): TGCAGTGCTAGTTTGGGGGTAGAGGGCTACATCTTC.

This clonotype showed up just a few times. This chain links TRBV15 with TRBJ1-5, with 8 positions matching TRBD1. The CDR3 is made up of 15 amino acids. Looked up from germline, CDR1 is LNHNV and CDR2 is YYDKDF (reference sequence). Trimming removed 3 bases from V and 3 bases from J; junction bases left unmatched: 4. The CDR3 DNA sequence: TGTGCCACCAGCAGGACGGACAGGGACAATCAGCCCCAGCATTTT. Translation gives CATSRTDRDNQPQHF. Based on the CDR3 plus reference TRBV15 and TRBJ1-5, the full variable domain is DAMVIQNPRYQVTQFGKPVTLSCSQTLNHNVMYWYQQKSSQAPKLLFHYYDKDFNNEADTPDNFQSRRPNTSFCFLDIRSPGLGDTAMYLCATSRTDRDNQPQHFGDGTRLSIL.

This clonotype was seen ten or more times. This rearrangement joins TRBV6-1 to TRBJ2-4; D not certain. There are 11 residues in the CDR3. V dropped 5 bases and J dropped 8 bases, with 7 bases sitting between them. CDR1 and CDR2 from the germline V gene are MNHNS and SASEGT. This chain's CDR3 is CASSLLYIQYF. CDR3 sequence (DNA): TGTGCCAGCAGTCTGCTTTACATTCAGTACTTC.

The sample holds many counts of this clonotype. This chain joins TRBV7-9 and TRBJ1-2; D might be TRBD1 (6 bases). V dropped 1 base and J dropped 4 bases, with 10 bases sitting between them. CDR1 and CDR2 (germline): SEHNR, FQNEAQ (reference sequence). The CDR3 is 14 residues long. CDR3 bases: TGTGCCAGCAGCTTAGTGACAGGAGGCTATGGCTACACCTTC. It yields the protein CASSLVTGGYGYTF.

This chain links TRBV27 with TRBJ2-7; unclear D gene. The CDR3 is 14 amino acids. V shed 3 bases and J shed 0 bases, with 9 bases lying between them. Germline-derived CDR1 and CDR2 are MNHEY and SMNVEV (reference sequence). The CDR3 DNA reads as TGTGCCAGCAGTTTGGGTAGTCACTCCTACGAGCAGTACTTC. This codes for CASSLGSHSYEQYF.

This clonotype was recorded many times. The chain carries TRBV5-1 and TRBJ2-5, with D possibly TRBD1 on 5 matching bases. V was cut by 2 bases and J by 0 bases, with 11 bases left in between. The CDR3 totals 15 residues. Per germline, CDR1 SGHRS and CDR2 YFSETQ. CDR3 in amino acids: CASSFSTVNQETQYF. The DNA for the CDR3 is TGCGCCAGCAGCTTCTCGACAGTGAACCAAGAGACCCAGTACTTC.

The CDR3 reads CASSPNPGGLNTEAFF. CDR3 DNA sequence: TGTGCCAGCAGTCCCAACCCGGGGGGCCTGAACACTGAAGCTTTCTTT. The chain uses TRBV27 and TRBJ1-1, with a tentative D call TRBD1 (6 bases). The V gene's germline CDR1 is MNHEY and CDR2 SMNVEV (reference sequence). The V end lost 5 bases, the J end lost 0 bases, and 16 bases lay between the germline ends. There are 16 residues in the CDR3.

In this sample, this clonotype turned up many times. V gene TRBV7-8 combines with J gene TRBJ1-4; TRBD1 might be the D (6 bases). Trimming left V 1 base short and J 2 bases short, with 11 bases between. Germline loops: CDR1 SGHVS, CDR2 FQNEAQ. The CDR3 sequence is 16 residues long. The CDR3 DNA follows: TGTGCCAGCAGCTTAGTTCGGGGGGCGACTAATGAAAAACTGTTTTTT. Residues: CASSLVRGATNEKLFF.

This clonotype was seen a few times. The chain uses TRBV4-1 and TRBJ2-1; perhaps TRBD2 as D (6 bases). Germline-derived CDR1 and CDR2 are MGHRA and YSYEKL. CDR3 size: 16 residues. V was cut by 0 bases and J by 8 bases, with 17 bases left in between. CDR3: CASSQEDVLASDEQFF. CDR3 bases: TGCGCCAGCAGCCAAGAGGACGTTTTAGCTAGCGATGAGCAGTTCTTC.

This clonotype was seen repeatedly, ten times or more. The chain carries TRBV6-1 and TRBJ2-3, with TRBD2 matching 8 bases. The CDR3 contains 16 residues. V shed 6 bases, J shed 5 bases, and the junction held 13 bases outside the gene matches. The germline V gene encodes CDR1 MNHNS and CDR2 SASEGT. CDR3 DNA: TGTGCCAGCAGGGACGGGGGGGTAGTCCGAAAAGATACGCAGTATTTT. Translating it yields CASRDGGVVRKDTQYF.

Comment on this clonotype: An end of the junction does not agree with germline; a read error may underlie this. The chain employs TRBV10-3 and TRBJ1-5; D gene uncertain. Germline CDR1 is ENHRY and CDR2 is SYGVKD. This CDR3 region has 12 residues. As DNA, the CDR3 is TGTGCCAGCAGTAACCCCAATCAGCCCCAGCATTTT. Translation gives CASSNPNQPQHF.

This chain links TRBV5-1 with TRBJ2-3; tentatively, D is TRBD2 (6 bases). The CDR3 spans 16 residues. Trimming removed 2 bases from V and 0 bases from J, with 13 bases in between. Germline V gene data show CDR1 as SGHRS and CDR2 as YFSETQ. In DNA, the CDR3 is TGCGCCAGCAGCTTCGAACTAGCCACTAGCACAGATACGCAGTATTTT. This translates into CASSFELATSTDTQYF.

Only a few counts were recorded for this clonotype. The rearrangement links TRBV5-1 to TRBJ2-3; the match to TRBD2 covers 15 bases. This CDR3 has 16 amino acids. V lost 4 bases, J lost 7 bases, and 7 bases stayed unmatched. The germline V gene encodes CDR1 SGHRS and CDR2 YFSETQ. The CDR3 bases are TGCGCCAGCAGCCTCACGGGACTAGCGGGGGGAAATACGCAGTATTTT. Residues: CASSLTGLAGGNTQYF.

In its sample, this clonotype was seen many times. Compared with germline, one end of the junction differs, possibly owing to a read error. The chain combines TRBV7-9 with TRBJ2-2; no definite D call. Germline CDR1 is SEHNR and CDR2 is FQNEAQ (reference sequence). There are 13 residues in the CDR3. Written as DNA, the CDR3 is TGTGCTAGCAGCTTAGAACCCAACGGGGAGCTGTTTTTT. Protein: CASSLEPNGELFF. The variable domain in full, with the rest retrieved from reference TRBV7-9 and TRBJ2-2, is DTGVSQNPRHKITKRGQNVTFRCDPISEHNRLYWYRQTLGQGPEFLTYFQNEAQLEKSRLLSDRFSAERPKGSFSTLEIQRTEQGDSAMYLCASSLEPNGELFFGEGSRLTVL.

In this sample, this clonotype turned up many times. The rearrangement links TRBV5-4 to TRBJ2-7, with 8 bases that match TRBD2. Germline CDR1 is SGHNT and CDR2 is YYREEE (reference sequence). With V trimmed by 1 base and J by 1 base, 4 bases remained unmatched. The length of the CDR3 is 15 residues. CDR3 region: CASSLKAGGSYEQYF. In nucleotides, the CDR3 is TGTGCCAGCAGCTTGAAGGCGGGGGGTTCCTACGAGCAGTACTTC.

This clonotype was seen ten or more times. This chain connects TRBV7-2 to TRBJ1-6; 7 positions match TRBD1. V was pared by 3 bases and J by 6 bases, with 2 bases of the junction left unmatched. The germline V gene encodes CDR1 SGHTA and CDR2 FQGNSA. The CDR3 loop spans 14 amino acids. The CDR3: CASSFRDSNSPLHF. The CDR3 DNA follows: TGTGCCAGCAGCTTCCGGGACAGTAATTCACCCCTCCACTTT.

This clonotype was seen repeatedly, ten times or more. The chain uses TRBV9 and TRBJ1-1; D call uncertain. The ends were cut back, 0 bases at V and 1 base at J, with 10 bases in the middle. CDR1 SGDLS and CDR2 YYNGEE come from the germline V gene. The CDR3 has 15 amino acids. For the CDR3, the DNA is TGTGCCAGCAGCGTAGGGGTGGGAGGGAACACTGAAGCTTTCTTT. This translates into CASSVGVGGNTEAFF. The variable domain in full, with the rest retrieved from reference TRBV9 and TRBJ1-1, is DSGVTQTPKHLITATGQRVTLRCSPRSGDLSVYWYQQSLDQGLQFLIQYYNGEERAKGNILERFSAQQFPDLHSELNLSSLELGDSALYFCASSVGVGGNTEAFFGQGTRLTVV.

This clonotype was observed at least ten times. This chain links TRBV2 with TRBJ1-1; no firm D call. The CDR3 sequence is 11 residues long. The V gene lost 7 bases and the J gene lost 5 bases, with 8 bases spanning the gap. Germline CDR1 reads SNHLY; CDR2 reads FYNNEI. CDR3 region: CASTVLTEAFF. DNA of the CDR3: TGTGCCAGCACAGTCCTAACTGAAGCTTTCTTT.

This chain joins TRBV6-2 or TRBV6-3 and TRBJ2-6; D is perhaps TRBD1 (7 bases). Between the trimmed V and J ends, which lost 8 bases and 1 base, there was a span of 12 bases. CDR1 and CDR2 from the germline V gene are MNHEY and SVGEGT. The CDR3 runs 15 residues. The CDR3, as DNA: TGTGCCAGCTCGACAGGGACTTCTGGGGCCAACGTCCTGACTTTC. Translation: CASSTGTSGANVLTF.